These 11 T cell receptor beta chains were all obtained from the same sample, sequenced in a study of blood T cell repertoires in COVID-19. Assay used: immunoSEQ multiplex PCR; TCRdb lists only in-frame clones, some missing. The sample contains a few hundred thousand clones, 65% to 85% of which appear only once. The specimen was PBMCs or T cells enriched from blood (not recorded which). These receptors were obtained from a woman aged 40 to 50 who had recovered from COVID-19.

This chain links TRBV4-3 with TRBJ2-3, with D tentatively TRBD2 (6 bases). The V end lost 0 bases, the J end lost 6 bases, and 16 bases lay between the germline ends. Germline CDR1 is LGHNA and CDR2 is YSLEER. CDR3 size: 16 residues. The CDR3 coding sequence is TGCGCCAGCAGCCAAGATTGGGACTCCCGGTGGGATACGCAGTATTTT. This translates into CASSQDWDSRWDTQYF.

The rearrangement joins TRBV19 to TRBJ2-3; D is possibly TRBD2 (5 bases). Trimming shortened V by 5 bases and J by 4 bases, and 10 bases separated the two germline ends. Germline V gene sequence: CDR1 LNHDA, CDR2 SQIVND (reference sequence). The CDR3 is 13 amino acids. The DNA of the CDR3 is TGTGCCAGTAGTGAGAGGGTATCAGATACGCAGTATTTT. Its translation: CASSERVSDTQYF.

V gene TRBV6-2 or TRBV6-3 combines with J gene TRBJ2-7; a possible D gene is TRBD2 (6 bases). V dropped 4 bases and J dropped 1 base, with 20 bases sitting between them. Germline V gene data show CDR1 as MNHEY and CDR2 as SVGEGT. There are 17 residues in the CDR3. The CDR3 region has the DNA TGTGCCAGCAGTTCCCCCGGCCGGACGGCGGGGTCCTACGAGCAGTACGTC. It yields the protein CASSSPGRTAGSYEQYV.

A few counts support this clone. The chain recombines TRBV3-1 (or the pseudogene TRBV3-2) with TRBJ2-3; 7 nucleotides align to TRBD1. V was pared by 4 bases and J by 0 bases, with 4 bases of the junction left unmatched. The CDR3 runs to 15 residues. Per germline, CDR1 LGHDT and CDR2 YNNKEL (reference sequence). The CDR3 sequence: CASSPGQASTDTQYF. The CDR3 DNA sequence: TGTGCCAGCAGCCCCGGACAGGCTAGCACAGATACGCAGTATTTT.

Here the CDR3 reads CASSANRGDTEAFF. DNA for the CDR3: TGTGCCAGCTCAGCAAACAGGGGGGACACTGAAGCTTTCTTT. This chain links TRBV18 with TRBJ1-1; 8 nucleotides align to TRBD1. After removal of 5 bases from V and 3 bases from J, the junction contained 5 bases not matched to a gene. In germline, CDR1 is KGHSH, CDR2 LQKENI. The CDR3 totals 14 residues.

This chain links TRBV18 with TRBJ1-3; tentative D call: TRBD1 (5 bases). The CDR3 runs 17 residues. Looked up from germline, CDR1 is KGHSH and CDR2 is LQKENI. V was pared by 1 base and J by 0 bases, with 13 bases between. The CDR3 protein is CASSPRGEEGSGNTIYF. The CDR3 nucleotides are TGTGCCAGCTCACCACGGGGGGAGGAGGGCTCTGGAAACACCATATATTTT.

This sequence joins TRBV5-1 and TRBJ2-5; 8 bases map to TRBD2. This CDR3 contains 14 residues. J lost 4 bases, V lost 3 bases, and 5 bases had no gene match. Germline values: CDR1 SGHRS, CDR2 YFSETQ. The CDR3 is CASSYIAGTETQYF. The DNA of the CDR3 is TGCGCCAGCAGCTATATAGCGGGAACAGAGACCCAGTACTTC.

J is TRBJ2-3 and V is TRBV24-1; no reliable D call. In germline, CDR1 is KGHDR, CDR2 SFDVKD. The CDR3 length is 12 residues. V was pared by 4 bases and J by 3 bases, with 4 bases between. The CDR3 region is CATSDRTDTQYF. In DNA form, the CDR3 reads TGTGCCACCAGTGACCGGACAGATACGCAGTATTTT.

This clone was observed a few times. The chain has TRBV2 and TRBJ1-4; no clear D. Per germline, CDR1 SNHLY and CDR2 FYNNEI. CDR3 size: 12 residues. Trimming took 2 bases from V and 8 from J, leaving 6 bases between them. This chain's CDR3 is CASSEQREKLFF. CDR3 bases: TGTGCCAGCAGTGAACAGCGCGAAAAACTGTTTTTT.

This clone was detected only once. The CDR3 region is CSLMPGGEETQYF. CDR3 sequence (DNA): TGCAGCCTAATGCCCGGGGGAGAAGAGACCCAGTACTTC. This chain links TRBV29-1 with TRBJ2-5, with a weak D call TRBD2 (6 bases). The germline V gene encodes CDR1 SQVTM and CDR2 ANQGSEA. This CDR3 spans 13 amino acids. Trimming shortened V by 8 bases and J by 3 bases, and 16 bases separated the two germline ends.

This clone has just one count. The rearrangement joins TRBV12-5 to TRBJ1-2; weak D call: TRBD1 (5 bases). The CDR3 runs 14 residues. The germline gives CDR1 LGHNT, CDR2 FRNRAP. Deletions cut 4 bases from V and 4 bases from J, with 13 bases between. The CDR3 is CASGSPTAAYGYTF. The DNA for the CDR3 is TGTGCTAGTGGTTCCCCGACAGCTGCCTATGGCTACACCTTC.